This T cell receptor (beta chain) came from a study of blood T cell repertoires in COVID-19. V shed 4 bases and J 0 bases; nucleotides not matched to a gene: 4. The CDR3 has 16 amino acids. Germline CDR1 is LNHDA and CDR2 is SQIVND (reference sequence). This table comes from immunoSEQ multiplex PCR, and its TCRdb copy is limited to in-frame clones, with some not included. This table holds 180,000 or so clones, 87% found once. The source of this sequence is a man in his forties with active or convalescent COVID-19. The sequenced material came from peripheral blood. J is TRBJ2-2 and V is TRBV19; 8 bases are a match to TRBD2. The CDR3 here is CASSTAGGANTGELFF. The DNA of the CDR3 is TGTGCCAGTAGTACGGCGGGGGGTGCGAACACCGGGGAGCTGTTTTTT.